The T cell receptor (beta chain) described here comes from a study of blood T cell repertoires in COVID-19. Per the germline V gene, CDR1 is KGHSH and CDR2 is LQKENI. The CDR3 loop spans 15 amino acids. Trimming took 3 bases from V and 4 from J; bases not matched to a gene: 4. Self-reported history from a screening survey and questionnaire set each donor's cohort. TCRdb's table, derived via immunoSEQ multiplex PCR, lists solely in-frame clones and lacks some. The sample carries about 400,000 clones, roughly 88% recorded once. The sample consisted of PBMCs or T cells enriched from blood (not recorded which). This TCR derives from a woman aged 40 to 50 with acute COVID-19. This chain joins TRBV18 and TRBJ1-3, with 9 bases matching TRBD1. Written as DNA, the CDR3 is TGTGCCAGCTCACCGACAGGGGGGCGAGGAAACACCATATATTTT. Its translation: CASSPTGGRGNTIYF.